This TCR beta chain stems from a study of shared clonotypes between healthy human individuals. Across the study: Researchers assigned three CD4 naive, three CD4 memory, two CD8 naive and one CD8 memory plate to each donor. Study-level results: Measured sharing among donors was expected to vary with sequencing depth.

Sequenced by immunoSEQ multiplex PCR; TCRdb stores in-frame clones only, minus some. The sample comprises millions of clones, roughly 95% of which are singletons, and 0.9% to 1.3% rests with the top ten. Trimming removed 3 bases at V and 1 base at J, with 10 bases between. Germline-derived CDR1 and CDR2 are MNHEY and SMNVEV (reference sequence). This CDR3 region has 14 residues. Remarks on this clone: No antigen is known for it. Other DNA sequences in the sample encode the same CDR3.

Naive CD8 cells lacked CD45RO, underwent positive selection for CCR7 and left out terminally differentiated effector memory CD45RA+ cells. The chain couples TRBV27 to TRBJ2-7; a possible D gene is TRBD1 (6 bases). What was sequenced was naive CD8+ T cells sorted from blood. The receptor was isolated from a man between 18 and 29 years old in good health. CDR3 in amino acids: CASSFIGGSYEQYF. The CDR3 DNA is TGTGCCAGCAGTTTTATAGGGGGTTCCTACGAGCAGTACTTC.